Presented here are 29 T cell receptor beta chains from one specimen sequenced in a study of cytomegalovirus exposure and HLA in healthy donors. PCR involved 60 Vbeta and 13 Jbeta primers. Profiled with immunoSEQ multiplex PCR; TCRdb holds only in-frame clones, not every one. The table shows approximately 150,000 clones, with more than 60% occurring only once. The sample taken for sequencing was PBMCs. These receptors were obtained from a female donor in good health and CMV-seronegative.

The genes are TRBV2 and TRBJ1-2; D not resolved. V lost 7 bases and J lost 4, with 10 bases in between. This CDR3 is built from 12 residues. Germline V gives CDR1 SNHLY, CDR2 FYNNEI. CDR3 bases: TGTGCCAGCACCCCAGAGGCCTATGGCTACACCTTC. This sequence encodes CASTPEAYGYTF.

This clone was picked up one time. The gene calls are TRBV10-2 and TRBJ2-3; 7 bases map to TRBD2. The ends lost 6 bases at V and 4 bases at J; junction bases unmatched: 13. In germline, CDR1 is WSHSY, CDR2 SAAADI. The CDR3 totals 16 residues. CDR3: CASRALGGGGSDTQYF. In DNA, the CDR3 is TGCGCCAGCAGGGCCCTGGGCGGGGGTGGATCAGATACGCAGTATTTT.

The chain is built from TRBV28 and TRBJ1-5; a possible D gene is TRBD1 (6 bases). The CDR3 totals 16 residues. Trimming left V 7 bases short and J 6 bases short, with 22 bases between. From germline, CDR1 is MDHEN and CDR2 SYDVKM. DNA of the CDR3: TGTGCCAGCACCCCGTTTGGCGGACAGCAAGTTCAGCCCCAGCATTTT. Translated: CASTPFGGQQVQPQHF.

V is TRBV13 and J is TRBJ2-7, with D unclear. V lost 3 bases to trimming and J lost 0 bases, with 6 bases between them. This CDR3 has 13 residues. Germline V lookup: CDR1 PRHDT, CDR2 FYEKMQ (reference sequence). The CDR3 nucleotides read TGTGCCAGCAGCTTCGTGAGCTCCTACGAGCAGTACTTC. It is translated as CASSFVSSYEQYF.

This chain connects TRBV10-3 to TRBJ2-7, with D unresolved. V lost 8 bases and J 1 base, leaving 18 bases between the germline ends. The CDR3 has 15 residues. From germline, CDR1 is ENHRY and CDR2 SYGVKD. This CDR3 reads CAIGIDSTVSYEQYF. The CDR3 DNA reads TGTGCCATCGGCATCGACTCAACGGTATCCTACGAGCAGTACTTC.

V usage is TRBV7-2 and J usage is TRBJ1-6, with D unclear. V lost 3 bases and J lost 8, with 17 bases in between. The germline gives CDR1 SGHTA, CDR2 FQGNSA. The CDR3 runs to 16 residues. As DNA, the CDR3 is TGTGCCAGCAGCTTCTCTTTACGGGTAATGGATTCACCCCTCCACTTT. This codes for CASSFSLRVMDSPLHF.

This chain links TRBV27 with TRBJ1-5, with 8 bases identical to TRBD1. Trimming cost V 2 bases and J 5 bases; bases outside gene matches: 5. Germline CDR1 and CDR2: MNHEY and SMNVEV (reference sequence). The CDR3 loop spans 15 amino acids. CDR3 in amino acids: CASSLAGGHHQPQHF. In DNA form, the CDR3 reads TGTGCCAGCAGTTTAGCAGGGGGCCATCATCAGCCCCAGCATTTT.

The table lists this clone with a count of one. The chain recombines TRBV7-6 with TRBJ2-5; D is possibly TRBD1 (6 bases). The CDR3 covers 14 residues. V was pared by 11 bases and J by 1 base, with 17 bases between. Germline values: CDR1 SGHVS, CDR2 FNYEAQ. CDR3 nucleotides: TGTGCCTCAGCCGCCCAGGGGCCCCAAGAGACCCAGTACTTC. As protein: CASAAQGPQETQYF.

The CDR3 reads CASSLVRQGRTNYGYTF. DNA of the CDR3: TGCGCCAGCAGCTTGGTCCGGCAGGGTAGGACTAACTATGGCTACACCTTC. The chain combines TRBV5-1 with TRBJ1-2; D is perhaps TRBD1 (5 bases). The V gene's germline CDR1 is SGHRS and CDR2 YFSETQ. The CDR3 loop spans 17 amino acids. V gave up 0 bases and J gave up 0 bases, with 15 bases separating them.

This clone was observed a few times. The chain uses TRBV4-2 and TRBJ1-1; D is uncertain. V gave up 0 bases and J gave up 5 bases, with 16 bases separating them. The CDR3 is 16 residues long. Germline assignment: CDR1 LGHNA and CDR2 YNFKEQ. CDR3 sequence: CASSQDWAGMETEAFF. The CDR3 region has the DNA TGTGCCAGCAGCCAAGATTGGGCAGGCATGGAAACTGAAGCTTTCTTT.

This clone was detected only a few times. V is TRBV28 and J is TRBJ2-2, with 10 positions matching TRBD2. CDR1 and CDR2 from the germline V gene are MDHEN and SYDVKM. This CDR3 spans 17 amino acids. Trimming cost V 6 bases and J 4 bases; bases outside gene matches: 11. The CDR3 here is CASSTVSGTSATGELFF. In DNA form, the CDR3 reads TGTGCCAGCAGCACAGTTAGTGGGACTAGCGCCACCGGGGAGCTGTTTTTT.

CDR3 DNA sequence: TGTGCCATCAGTGAGTCACAGGGGGCAGCGAACACCGGGGAGCTGTTTTTT. Its protein is CAISESQGAANTGELFF. The J gene is TRBJ2-2, the V gene TRBV10-3; 9 nucleotides line up with TRBD1. The CDR3 spans 17 residues. The V and J ends lost 0 bases and 0 bases, in that order; junction bases with no gene match: 2. Germline lookup yields CDR1 ENHRY and CDR2 SYGVKD.

The chain employs TRBV9 and TRBJ2-3, with 14 bases fitting TRBD2. The V gene's germline CDR1 is SGDLS and CDR2 YYNGEE. This CDR3 is 17 amino acids long. The J segment lost 3 bases and the V segment lost 0 bases, leaving 3 bases of the junction unmatched. Here the CDR3 DNA reads TGTGCCAGCAGCGTAGGACTAGCGGGGGGGCATACAGATACGCAGTATTTT. Its protein product is CASSVGLAGGHTDTQYF.

J is TRBJ2-1 and V is TRBV11-3; TRBD2 aligns across 8 bases. V shed 1 base and J 0 bases; nucleotides not matched to a gene: 5. Germline lookup yields CDR1 SGHNT and CDR2 YENEEA. This CDR3 is 17 amino acids long. The CDR3 DNA sequence: TGTGCCAGCAGCTTAGGCTTAGCGGGGCCCTCCTACAATGAGCAGTTCTTC. It specifies CASSLGLAGPSYNEQFF. The full variable domain, in which reference TRBV11-3 and TRBJ2-1 provide the parts outside the CDR3, is EAGVVQSPRYKIIEKKQPVAFWCNPISGHNTLYWYLQNLGQGPELLIRYENEEAVDDSQLPKDRFSAERLKGVDSTLKIQPAELGDSAVYLCASSLGLAGPSYNEQFFGPGTRLTVL.

The chain links TRBV19 to TRBJ1-5; maybe TRBD1 (5 bases). There are 15 residues in the CDR3. Germline-derived CDR1 and CDR2 are LNHDA and SQIVND (reference sequence). The V end lost 9 bases, the J end lost 6 bases, and 21 bases lay between the germline ends. CDR3 bases: TGTGCCAGCTATGAGGGGAGGGGAAGGGGTCAGCCCCAGCATTTT. This sequence encodes CASYEGRGRGQPQHF.

The chain combines TRBV7-9 with TRBJ2-1; the match to TRBD1 covers 8 bases. From germline, CDR1 is SEHNR and CDR2 FQNEAQ (reference sequence). This CDR3 is built from 15 residues. Unmatched junction bases numbered 11, after V lost 1 base and J lost 12 bases. CDR3 coding DNA: TGTGCCAGCAGCTTAGTCGACAGGGGCCCTGGTGTGCAGTTCTTC. Its translation: CASSLVDRGPGVQFF.

The chain carries TRBV4-2 and TRBJ2-1; 8 bases are shared with TRBD2. Germline V gene lookup returns CDR1 LGHNA and CDR2 YNFKEQ. This CDR3 has 16 amino acids. The junction had 6 bases not matched to a gene; V was cut back by 3 bases and J by 2 bases. The CDR3 DNA follows: TGTGCCAGCAGCCATGCCGGGACTAGAGCCTACAATGAGCAGTTCTTC. It specifies CASSHAGTRAYNEQFF.

This clone appeared a few times. CDR3 loop: CASSTPGGYNSPLHF. CDR3 nucleotides: TGTGCCAGCAGTACACCGGGAGGATATAATTCACCCCTCCACTTT. The chain carries TRBV27 and TRBJ1-6; D unresolved. Germline V lookup: CDR1 MNHEY, CDR2 SMNVEV (reference sequence). Trimming left V 5 bases short and J 4 bases short, with 12 bases between. The CDR3 length is 15 residues.

The V gene is TRBV6-1, the J gene TRBJ2-7; 7 bases align to TRBD1. Germline V gives CDR1 MNHNS, CDR2 SASEGT. The CDR3 runs 14 residues. The ends lost 2 bases at V and 3 bases at J; junction bases unmatched: 4. The CDR3, as DNA: TGTGCCAGCAGTGAAAGTAGACAGGGCTACGAGCAGTACTTC. It specifies CASSESRQGYEQYF.

The gene calls are TRBV29-1 and TRBJ2-1; 14 nucleotides align to TRBD2. Germline values: CDR1 SQVTM, CDR2 ANQGSEA. The CDR3 covers 15 residues. V trimming: 1 base; J trimming: 12 bases; junction bases outside the gene matches: 8. The CDR3 protein is CSVEGRLAGGLGQFF. DNA for the CDR3: TGCAGCGTTGAAGGCCGACTAGCGGGAGGGTTGGGGCAGTTCTTC.

The V and J genes are TRBV27 and TRBJ1-2; tentative D call: TRBD1 (6 bases). V was pared by 5 bases and J by 1 base, with 11 bases between. CDR1 and CDR2 (germline): MNHEY, SMNVEV (reference sequence). CDR3 length: 14 amino acids. The CDR3: CASSPHRVNYGYTF. The CDR3 DNA is TGTGCCAGCAGTCCGCACAGGGTTAACTATGGCTACACCTTC.

This chain links TRBV9 with TRBJ1-1; D gene uncertain. With 3 bases removed from V and 6 bases from J, the gap between germline ends came to 9 bases. CDR1 and CDR2 (germline): SGDLS, YYNGEE. The CDR3 totals 12 residues. The CDR3 reads CASSAGLAEAFF. The CDR3 DNA reads as TGTGCCAGCAGCGCGGGGTTGGCTGAAGCTTTCTTT.

The chain has TRBV29-1 and TRBJ2-5, with 13 bases lining up with TRBD2. CDR3 size: 13 residues. Germline V gene data show CDR1 as SQVTM and CDR2 as ANQGSEA. The V and J ends lost 7 bases and 11 bases, in that order; junction bases with no gene match: 10. CDR3 region: CSGTSGGAEEQYF. DNA of the CDR3: TGCAGCGGCACTAGCGGGGGGGCCGAGGAGCAGTACTTC.

Concerning this clone: The identical CDR3 is also encoded by other nucleotide sequences in the sample. CDR3 amino acids: CASSIRNTEAFF. DNA of the CDR3: TGTGCCAGTAGTATCAGGAACACTGAAGCTTTCTTT. The gene calls are TRBV19 and TRBJ1-1; D is uncertain. The germline gives CDR1 LNHDA, CDR2 SQIVND (reference sequence). V shed 3 bases and J shed 1 base, with 3 bases lying between them. CDR3 length equals 12 residues.

This sequence joins TRBV19 and TRBJ1-4, with D maybe TRBD1 (5 bases). The V and J ends lost 11 bases and 5 bases respectively, with 12 bases between them. Germline CDR1 is LNHDA and CDR2 is SQIVND (reference sequence). This CDR3 is built from 12 residues. CDR3 protein: CAGSKGNEKLFF. The CDR3 nucleotides are TGTGCCGGCTCTAAGGGGAATGAAAAACTGTTTTTT.

V usage is TRBV19 and J usage is TRBJ2-5; 7 bases map to TRBD1. The CDR3 has 13 amino acids. The trim removed 7 bases at V and 5 bases at J, leaving 7 bases unmatched. CDR1 is LNHDA, CDR2 SQIVND, per germline (reference sequence). The CDR3 DNA follows: TGTGCCAGTATGAGGACAGGCTGGGAGACCCAGTACTTC. It specifies CASMRTGWETQYF.

The CDR3 sequence: CASSLSEESYNEQFF. The CDR3 DNA sequence: TGCGCCAGCAGCTTGAGTGAGGAGTCCTACAATGAGCAGTTCTTC. This chain links TRBV5-1 with TRBJ2-1; D is undetermined. Between the trimmed V and J ends, which lost 1 base and 1 base, there was a span of 9 bases. Per germline, CDR1 SGHRS and CDR2 YFSETQ. This CDR3 spans 15 amino acids.

This chain uses TRBV6-6 with TRBJ2-7; D not resolved. The CDR3 is 14 residues long. Germline CDR1 reads MNHNY; CDR2 reads SVGAGI (reference sequence). The germline V and J ends were trimmed by 2 bases and 0 bases, with 8 bases remaining between them. The CDR3 loop reads CASSYLEASYEQYF. CDR3 DNA sequence: TGTGCCAGCAGTTACCTAGAAGCCTCCTACGAGCAGTACTTC.

The V call is TRBV6-1, the J call TRBJ1-1; the D is unclear. Germline lookup yields CDR1 MNHNS and CDR2 SASEGT. The CDR3 is 15 amino acids. Trimming took off 0 bases at V and 5 bases at J, with 13 bases between the two ends. The CDR3, as DNA: TGTGCCAGCAGTGAAGCGCTTATGGAGTTAACTGAAGCTTTCTTT. Translation gives CASSEALMELTEAFF.